These T cell receptor beta chains were read from a single sample in a study of blood T cell repertoires in COVID-19. Sequencing was performed with immunoSEQ multiplex PCR; in TCRdb, only in-frame clones are kept and a portion is missing. Of some 120,000 clones in the sample, about four fifths were seen once. Sequencing used peripheral blood. All receptors derive from a woman aged 45-65 years with acute or convalescent COVID-19. The CDR3 runs from the conserved cysteine through the conserved F or W. The D gene is left open where the match is weak. Clone size is given for some rows only: seen once, a few or many times, or a class if the clone is expanded.

d_gene: -; j_gene: TRBJ2-3; abundance: -; v_gene: TRBV6-1; CDR3nt: TGTGCCAGCAGTGAAGGGACAGCGGTGCGCACAGATACGCAGTATTTT; CDR3aa: CASSEGTAVRTDTQYF
d_gene: TRBD1; j_gene: TRBJ1-1; abundance: -; v_gene: TRBV19; CDR3nt: TGTGCCAGTAGTATTACCGGGACAGGGAACACTGAAGCTTTCTTT; CDR3aa: CASSITGTGNTEAFF
d_gene: -; j_gene: TRBJ2-1; abundance: -; v_gene: TRBV30; CDR3nt: TGTGCCTGGAGTTCGGAGTCAAACAATGAGCAGTTCTTC; CDR3aa: CAWSSESNNEQFF
d_gene: -; j_gene: TRBJ2-2; abundance: -; v_gene: TRBV28; CDR3nt: TGTGCCAGCAAGCCCGCGAACACCGGGGAGCTGTTTTTT; CDR3aa: CASKPANTGELFF
d_gene: TRBD1; j_gene: TRBJ1-2; abundance: -; v_gene: TRBV25-1; CDR3nt: TGTGCCAGCAGTGAATATCGGGCAGGGGGCGCGAACTATGGCTACACCTTC; CDR3aa: CASSEYRAGGANYGYTF
d_gene: TRBD1; j_gene: TRBJ2-5; abundance: -; v_gene: TRBV2; CDR3nt: TGTGCCAGCACCGAAAGGGGGCGCAAGGGGACCCAGTACTTC; CDR3aa: CASTERGRKGTQYF
d_gene: -; j_gene: TRBJ2-6; abundance: few; v_gene: TRBV29-1; CDR3nt: TGCAGCGTTGATGAACAGGGCCGCTCTGGGGCCAACGTCCTGACTTTC; CDR3aa: CSVDEQGRSGANVLTF
d_gene: TRBD2; j_gene: TRBJ2-1; abundance: -; v_gene: TRBV30; CDR3nt: TGTGCCTGGAGTGTCGCCCTCCTAGTTGGCGGGGGGGCCAATGAGCAGTTCTTC; CDR3aa: CAWSVALLVGGGANEQFF
d_gene: TRBD2; j_gene: TRBJ2-1; abundance: -; v_gene: TRBV10-1; CDR3nt: TGCGCCAGCAGTGAGTCTTCTAGCGGGGGTTACAATGAGCAGTTCTTC; CDR3aa: CASSESSSGGYNEQFF
d_gene: TRBD1; j_gene: TRBJ1-1; abundance: -; v_gene: TRBV4-1; CDR3nt: TGCGCCAGCAGCCAAGAAACTTTGACAGGGAGGAAGACTGAAGCTTTCTTT; CDR3aa: CASSQETLTGRKTEAFF
d_gene: -; j_gene: TRBJ1-1; abundance: -; v_gene: TRBV9; CDR3nt: TGTGCCAGCAGCGAGACCACAGGGTACACTGAAGCTTTCTTT; CDR3aa: CASSETTGYTEAFF
d_gene: -; j_gene: TRBJ2-1; abundance: -; v_gene: TRBV5-8; CDR3nt: TGTGCCAGCAGAAGTCTAGATAACAATGAGCAGTTCTTC; CDR3aa: CASRSLDNNEQFF
d_gene: -; j_gene: TRBJ1-4; abundance: -; v_gene: TRBV2; CDR3nt: TGTGCCAGCAGTGCGACGGCTGGAGGAAAACTGTTTTTT; CDR3aa: CASSATAGGKLFF
d_gene: -; j_gene: TRBJ2-7; abundance: once; v_gene: TRBV19; CDR3nt: TGTGCCAGTAGTATGCAGGGATCTAGGAGCTCCTACGAGCAGTACTTC; CDR3aa: CASSMQGSRSSYEQYF
d_gene: -; j_gene: TRBJ2-7; abundance: -; v_gene: TRBV12-3/TRBV12-4; CDR3nt: TGTGCCAGCAGTAATACAGGGAATCACGAGCAGTACTTC; CDR3aa: CASSNTGNHEQYF
d_gene: TRBD1; j_gene: TRBJ2-3; abundance: few; v_gene: TRBV24-1; CDR3nt: TGTGCCACCAGTGATTTGAAGGACAGGGGATCAGATACGCAGTATTTT; CDR3aa: CATSDLKDRGSDTQYF
d_gene: TRBD2; j_gene: TRBJ2-3; abundance: -; v_gene: TRBV5-4; CDR3nt: TGTGCCAGCAGCTTGGGACTAGCGGGGAGCACAGATACGCAGTATTTT; CDR3aa: CASSLGLAGSTDTQYF
d_gene: TRBD1; j_gene: TRBJ1-5; abundance: -; v_gene: TRBV19; CDR3nt: TGTGCCAGTAGTACACAGGGACAGGGGGTCTTAGTTCAGCCCCAGCATTTT; CDR3aa: CASSTQGQGVLVQPQHF
d_gene: TRBD2; j_gene: TRBJ2-3; abundance: -; v_gene: TRBV20-1; CDR3nt: TGCAGTGCTAGTCCCGGACTAGCGGCTCGCTTTGAGGACACAGATACGCAGTATTTT; CDR3aa: CSASPGLAARFEDTDTQYF
d_gene: TRBD2; j_gene: TRBJ2-1; abundance: -; v_gene: TRBV2; CDR3nt: TGTGCCAGCAGGGAAACTAGCGGGGTTGGCAATGAGCAGTTCTTC; CDR3aa: CASRETSGVGNEQFF
d_gene: -; j_gene: TRBJ1-1; abundance: -; v_gene: TRBV6-5; CDR3nt: TGTGCCAGCAGTTACTCAGGCCAGGGGAACACTGAAGCTTTCTTT; CDR3aa: CASSYSGQGNTEAFF
d_gene: -; j_gene: TRBJ1-5; abundance: few; v_gene: TRBV28; CDR3nt: TGTGCCACCTGGCCCTCGGGGGGCAATCAGCCCCAGCATTTT; CDR3aa: CATWPSGGNQPQHF
d_gene: -; j_gene: TRBJ1-2; abundance: -; v_gene: TRBV27; CDR3nt: TGTGCCAGCAGTGGAGAGGTGGGCTATGGCTACACCTTC; CDR3aa: CASSGEVGYGYTF
d_gene: TRBD1; j_gene: TRBJ1-1; abundance: once; v_gene: TRBV15; CDR3nt: TGTGCCACCAGCAGAGAAATGGGACAGGGGAACACTGAAGCTTTCTTT; CDR3aa: CATSREMGQGNTEAFF
d_gene: -; j_gene: TRBJ1-2; abundance: -; v_gene: TRBV5-1; CDR3nt: TGCGCCAGCAGCTTACAGGGAGGGGACTATGGCTACACCTTC; CDR3aa: CASSLQGGDYGYTF